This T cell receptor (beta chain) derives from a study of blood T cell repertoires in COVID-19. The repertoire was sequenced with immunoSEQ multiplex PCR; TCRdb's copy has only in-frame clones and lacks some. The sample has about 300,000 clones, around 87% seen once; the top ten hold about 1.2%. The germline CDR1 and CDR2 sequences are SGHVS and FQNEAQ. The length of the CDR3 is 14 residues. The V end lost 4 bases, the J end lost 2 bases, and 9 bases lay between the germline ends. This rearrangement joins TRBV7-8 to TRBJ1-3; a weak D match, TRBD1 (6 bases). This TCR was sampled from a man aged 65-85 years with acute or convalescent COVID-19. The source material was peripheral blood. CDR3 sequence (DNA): TGTGCCAGCAGCTACAGGGTTACTGGAAACACCATATATTTT. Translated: CASSYRVTGNTIYF.